What follows are 8 T cell receptor beta chains derived from one specimen sequenced in a study of blood T cell repertoires in COVID-19. The data were produced by immunoSEQ multiplex PCR, yet TCRdb's version contains in-frame clones alone and is incomplete. Seen here are over 600,000 clones, approximately 90% observed once, and the top ten hold 0.2% to 0.3%. Sequencing was carried out using peripheral blood. All receptors come from a woman between 18 and 30 years old with acute or convalescent COVID-19.

The chain uses TRBV4-2 and TRBJ1-2; 7 bases map to TRBD1. The CDR3 extends over 15 amino acids. Germline values: CDR1 LGHNA, CDR2 YNFKEQ. V was pared by 2 bases and J by 4 bases, with 7 bases of the junction left unmatched. In nucleotides, the CDR3 is TGTGCCAGCAGCCAACAGACAGGGATCACCTATGGCTACACCTTC. This gives the protein CASSQQTGITYGYTF.

The chain employs TRBV11-2 and TRBJ1-5; 9 bases match TRBD1. The CDR3 extends over 16 amino acids. The V and J ends lost 2 bases and 4 bases, in that order; junction bases with no gene match: 6. In germline, CDR1 is SGHAT, CDR2 FQNNGV. This CDR3 is CASSLYYGQGNQPQHF. CDR3 nucleotides: TGTGCCAGCAGCTTATATTACGGACAGGGGAATCAGCCCCAGCATTTT.

The chain recombines TRBV4-2 with TRBJ2-7; D remains ambiguous. The CDR3 is 18 residues long. Germline CDR1 reads LGHNA; CDR2 reads YNFKEQ. V was cut by 0 bases and J by 0 bases, with 18 bases left in between. CDR3 sequence reads: CASSQDSAIQASSYEQYF. The CDR3 DNA reads as TGTGCCAGCAGCCAAGATTCGGCCATCCAGGCGAGCTCCTACGAGCAGTACTTC.

The chain recombines TRBV11-2 with TRBJ1-1, with D possibly TRBD1 on 6 matching bases. The CDR3 covers 16 residues. V was trimmed by 1 base and J by 0 bases, leaving 12 bases between them. Germline CDR1 and CDR2: SGHAT and FQNNGV. The CDR3 reads CASSLGNRELNTEAFF. The CDR3 bases are TGTGCCAGCAGCTTAGGTAACAGGGAACTGAACACTGAAGCTTTCTTT.

The chain links TRBV9 to TRBJ2-7, with TRBD1 matching over 8 bases. Trimming removed 4 bases from V and 5 bases from J; junction bases left unmatched: 2. Germline loops: CDR1 SGDLS, CDR2 YYNGEE. The CDR3 length is 12 residues. The CDR3 DNA sequence: TGTGCCAGCAGCACACAGGGGGACGAGCAGTACTTC. Its translation: CASSTQGDEQYF. Using reference TRBV9 and TRBJ2-7 for the parts outside the CDR3, the full variable domain is DSGVTQTPKHLITATGQRVTLRCSPRSGDLSVYWYQQSLDQGLQFLIQYYNGEERAKGNILERFSAQQFPDLHSELNLSSLELGDSALYFCASSTQGDEQYFGPGTRLTVT.

The chain couples TRBV6-5 to TRBJ1-2, with 9 positions matching TRBD1. The CDR3 has 14 amino acids. V gave up 2 bases and J gave up 6 bases; unmatched junction bases: 4. The germline CDR1 and CDR2 sequences are MNHEY and SVGAGI. CDR3 sequence (DNA): TGTGCCAGCAGTTACGGGGACAGGGTTGATGGCTACACCTTC. This encodes CASSYGDRVDGYTF.

The rearrangement joins TRBV9 to TRBJ1-1; perhaps TRBD1 as D (5 bases). The CDR3 spans 15 residues. The germline V gene has CDR1 SGDLS and CDR2 YYNGEE. The germline V and J ends were trimmed by 0 bases and 5 bases, with 14 bases remaining between them. CDR3 loop: CASSVGTPGMTEAFF. CDR3 bases: TGTGCCAGCAGCGTAGGCACCCCAGGGATGACTGAAGCTTTCTTT.

The chain joins TRBV20-1 to TRBJ2-3; D is ambiguous. The CDR3 sequence is 14 residues long. V was clipped by 3 bases and J by 1 base, with 11 bases between them. Germline CDR1 DFQATT, CDR2 SNEGSKA (reference sequence). DNA of the CDR3: TGCAGTGCTAGTTCCAGGTCCGGCACAGATACGCAGTATTTT. This gives the protein CSASSRSGTDTQYF.